The 23 T cell receptor beta chains below were found in one sample sequenced in a study of human T cells and chemical hapten exposure. The time point was: pre-sensitization, week 0. Treatment specified: therapeutic diphenylcyclopropenone sensitization with weekly scalp DPC. TCRdb re-analysed the RACE reads in MiXCR, keeping a single row per CDR3 protein. The repertoire holds tens of thousands of distinct CDR3 sequences, 6.7% seen once, with over 1.5% in the top ten. The source was whole blood, collected in connection with sensitization to the hapten diphenylcyclopropenone (DPC). Receptor source: a woman under 40 with alopecia areata. Some clones in this sample may be carry-over from other donors' samples.

This clonotype occurred a few times. The CDR3 here is CASSFLGRDNSPLHF. The CDR3 DNA reads TGTGCCAGCAGCTTCCTGGGACGAGATAATTCACCCCTCCACTTT. V is TRBV7-2 and J is TRBJ1-6, with D possibly matching TRBD1 (5 bases). V was shortened by 3 bases and J by 5 bases, with 11 bases between the two germline ends. The CDR3 is made up of 15 amino acids. Germline CDR1 SGHTA, CDR2 FQGNSA.

In this sample, this clonotype turned up many times. The CDR3 DNA reads as TGCGCCAGCAGCTTGGGGTTGGGACAGAGTGAAGCTTTCTTT. This sequence encodes CASSLGLGQSEAFF. The chain combines TRBV5-1 with TRBJ1-1; 7 nucleotides line up with TRBD1. The CDR3 length is 14 residues. The V and J ends lost 0 bases and 7 bases, in that order; junction bases with no gene match: 6. Looked up from germline, CDR1 is SGHRS and CDR2 is YFSETQ.

In this sample, this clonotype turned up many times. V gene TRBV12-3 or TRBV12-4 combines with J gene TRBJ2-7; D tentatively reads TRBD1 or TRBD2 (5 bases each). Trimming cost V 4 bases and J 1 base, with 11 bases left between them. This CDR3 is built from 14 residues. CDR3 DNA sequence: TGTGCCAGCAGTTCCGGGGCAAGATCCTACGAGCAGTACTTC. Translated: CASSSGARSYEQYF.

For this clonotype: A read error may account for a junction end that differs from germline. V usage is TRBV7-9 and J usage is TRBJ1-2; D gene uncertain. The germline V gene has CDR1 SEHNR and CDR2 FQNEAQ (reference sequence). The CDR3 loop spans 16 amino acids. CDR3 in DNA: TGTGCCAGCAGCTACACCCGTTGGGAGTCCGGCTATGGCGACACCTTC. Amino acid sequence: CASSYTRWESGYGDTF. Looking up the rest from reference TRBV7-9 and TRBJ1-2 gives the full variable domain: DTGVSQNPRHKITKRGQNVTFRCDPISEHNRLYWYRQTLGQGPEFLTYFQNEAQLEKSRLLSDRFSAERPKGSFSTLEIQRTEQGDSAMYLCASSYTRWESGYGDTFGSGTRLTVV.

This chain uses TRBV6-1 with TRBJ1-5; D not certain. Germline CDR1 and CDR2: MNHNS and SASEGT. The CDR3 spans 14 residues. V lost 3 bases and J lost 4, with 10 bases in between. CDR3 sequence (DNA): TGTGCCAGCAGTGATTCGCGTGTTAATCAGCCCCAGCATTTT. This translates into CASSDSRVNQPQHF.

This clonotype was detected many times. Here the CDR3 reads CASSPRDSLLGELFF. In nucleotides, the CDR3 is TGTGCCAGCAGCCCACGGGACAGTCTCCTCGGGGAGCTGTTTTTT. The chain couples TRBV3-1 to TRBJ2-2; 7 bases match TRBD1. The V segment lost 4 bases and the J segment 7 bases; nucleotides outside the gene matches: 9. The germline V gene has CDR1 LGHDT and CDR2 YNNKEL (reference sequence). This CDR3 spans 15 amino acids.

This clonotype was seen at least ten times. This chain joins TRBV6-6 and TRBJ2-1, with D possibly TRBD1 on 5 matching bases. Germline assignment: CDR1 MNHNY and CDR2 SVGAGI (reference sequence). There are 13 residues in the CDR3. Trimming shortened V by 5 bases and J by 6 bases, and 11 bases separated the two germline ends. This CDR3 reads CASSILQGNEQFF. The CDR3 region has the DNA TGTGCCAGCAGTATACTCCAGGGCAATGAGCAGTTCTTC.

Ten or more counts support this clonotype. The chain joins TRBV18 to TRBJ1-5, with 9 nucleotides matching TRBD1. With 5 bases clipped from V and 9 bases from J, the junction kept 17 bases outside the gene matches. Per germline, CDR1 KGHSH and CDR2 LQKENI. The CDR3 consists of 17 residues. DNA of the CDR3: TGTGCCAGCTCAACCTCCGGGACAGGGCCCGGTGTGGTGCCCCAGCATTTT. Its protein product is CASSTSGTGPGVVPQHF.

Points on this clonotype: This may stem from a read error, because a much larger clone lies one nucleotide away. The chain has TRBV5-4 and TRBJ2-3, with TRBD2 as a possible D gene (6 bases). The CDR3 totals 15 residues. The germline gives CDR1 SGHNT, CDR2 YYREEE (reference sequence). This CDR3 is CASSLVRERTETQYF. The CDR3 DNA sequence: TGTGCCAGCAGCTTGGTTCGGGAGAGAACAGAAACGCAGTATTTT.

This clonotype was seen many times. The CDR3 sequence: CSVEDGRKQNTDTQYF. The CDR3 coding sequence is TGCAGCGTTGAGGATGGTCGGAAGCAAAACACAGATACGCAGTATTTT. The chain is built from TRBV29-1 and TRBJ2-3, with unresolved D. This CDR3 is built from 16 residues. CDR1 and CDR2 from the germline V gene are SQVTM and ANQGSEA. V lost 3 bases to trimming and J lost 2 bases, with 18 bases between them.

This clonotype was seen ten or more times. The V call is TRBV20-1, the J call TRBJ2-7; either TRBD1 or TRBD2 may fit D (6 bases each). The CDR3 extends over 14 amino acids. Germline loops: CDR1 DFQATT, CDR2 SNEGSKA (reference sequence). V was cut by 5 bases and J by 1 base, with 15 bases left in between. The CDR3 nucleotides read TGCAGTGCTCGAGGAGAGGGGGGATCCTACGAGCAGTACTTC. This translates into CSARGEGGSYEQYF.

In its sample, this clonotype was seen a few times. The chain uses TRBV12-3 or TRBV12-4 and TRBJ1-1; 10 bases line up with TRBD1. The CDR3 runs to 17 residues. Unmatched junction bases numbered 8, after V lost 0 bases and J lost 4 bases. CDR3 nucleotide sequence: TGTGCCAGCAGTTTAGCCCAGACAGGGGGCGACGGCACTGAAGCTTTCTTT. The encoded protein is CASSLAQTGGDGTEAFF.

This clonotype has ten or more counts. The chain uses TRBV3-1 and TRBJ1-5; D perhaps matches TRBD1 (5 bases). With 1 base removed from V and 9 bases from J, the gap between germline ends came to 13 bases. Per germline, CDR1 LGHDT and CDR2 YNNKEL (reference sequence). CDR3 length: 14 residues. CDR3 sequence reads: CASSQGSDRGPQHF. The DNA of the CDR3 is TGTGCCAGCAGCCAAGGATCAGACAGAGGGCCCCAGCATTTT.

This clonotype came up many times. V is TRBV2 and J is TRBJ2-1, with D perhaps TRBD2 (6 bases). V lost 8 bases, J lost 6 bases, and 14 bases lay in between. This CDR3 is 13 amino acids long. Germline-derived CDR1 and CDR2 are SNHLY and FYNNEI. CDR3 sequence: CASRDGGPNEQFF. DNA for the CDR3: TGTGCCAGCCGGGACGGGGGACCCAATGAGCAGTTCTTC.

This clonotype came up a few times. The junction differs from germline at one of its ends, possibly a read error. The rearrangement links TRBV6-5 to TRBJ1-1; 7 bases line up with TRBD1. The CDR3 covers 12 residues. Germline V gene sequence: CDR1 MNHEY, CDR2 SVGAGI. CDR3 loop: CASSYSGGVAIF. CDR3 nucleotide sequence: TGTGCCAGCAGTTACTCAGGGGGCGTTGCGATCTTT.

This clonotype has at least ten counts. The chain recombines TRBV2 with TRBJ1-4; TRBD1 aligns across 8 bases. Unmatched junction bases numbered 6, after V lost 5 bases and J lost 4 bases. The CDR3 has 15 amino acids. CDR1 and CDR2 from the germline V gene are SNHLY and FYNNEI. The CDR3 DNA is TGTGCCAGCAGTTCGGACAGGGCGAATAATGAAAAACTGTTTTTT. It translates to CASSSDRANNEKLFF.

This clonotype was detected ten times or more. The gene calls are TRBV5-1 and TRBJ2-7; D remains ambiguous. In germline, CDR1 is SGHRS, CDR2 YFSETQ. CDR3 length: 16 amino acids. The V gene lost 5 bases and the J gene lost 5 bases, with 23 bases spanning the gap. The CDR3 sequence is CASRPPSAMNENEQYF. The CDR3 DNA reads TGCGCCAGCAGGCCTCCAAGTGCCATGAACGAAAACGAGCAGTACTTC.

In its sample, this clonotype was seen a few times. This chain connects TRBV12-3 or TRBV12-4 to TRBJ1-3; TRBD1 agrees at 9 bases. The CDR3 spans 17 residues. The V gene end was trimmed by 5 bases and the J gene end by 0 bases; junction bases not matched to a gene: 8. CDR3 in amino acids: CASSTPDRGNSGNTIYF. DNA of the CDR3: TGTGCCAGCAGTACGCCGGACAGGGGCAACTCTGGAAACACCATATATTTT.

This clonotype was counted ten times or more. The CDR3 region is CASSLAPYNEQFF. The CDR3 nucleotides read TGTGCCAGCAGTTTGGCACCCTACAATGAGCAGTTCTTC. This chain joins TRBV27 and TRBJ2-1, with D unresolved. Trimming stripped 3 bases from V and 2 bases from J, with 5 bases between. Per the germline V gene, CDR1 is MNHEY and CDR2 is SMNVEV (reference sequence). The CDR3 contains 13 residues.

The table lists this clonotype with many counts. The V and J genes are TRBV20-1 and TRBJ1-5; no firm D call. There are 12 residues in the CDR3. Trimming took 6 bases from V and 3 from J, leaving 9 bases between them. Per the germline V gene, CDR1 is DFQATT and CDR2 is SNEGSKA (reference sequence). The CDR3 here is CSAKGFNQPQHF. In DNA form, the CDR3 reads TGCAGTGCAAAGGGTTTCAATCAGCCCCAGCATTTT.

This clonotype was observed a few times. This chain connects TRBV6-5 to TRBJ1-1; possible D gene TRBD1, 5 bases. This CDR3 has 14 residues. With 7 bases removed from V and 4 bases from J, the gap between germline ends came to 16 bases. The germline V gene encodes CDR1 MNHEY and CDR2 SVGAGI. CDR3 sequence: CASTQGTIGTEAFF. In DNA, the CDR3 is TGTGCCAGCACCCAAGGGACCATCGGCACTGAAGCTTTCTTT.

This clonotype was counted ten times or more. The rearrangement joins TRBV6-2 or TRBV6-3 to TRBJ2-7; TRBD2 agrees at 11 bases. This CDR3 is built from 17 residues. J was trimmed by 3 bases and V by 5 bases; bases with no gene match: 12. Germline lookup yields CDR1 MNHEY and CDR2 SVGEGT. For the CDR3, the DNA is TGTGCCAGCAGTGGGGACCGACTAGCGGGGAACCTCTACGAGCAGTACTTC. As protein: CASSGDRLAGNLYEQYF.

This clonotype was recorded many times. The chain joins TRBV20-1 to TRBJ2-2; 10 positions agree with TRBD1. J was trimmed by 1 base and V by 6 bases; bases with no gene match: 5. Germline values: CDR1 DFQATT, CDR2 SNEGSKA (reference sequence). The CDR3 is 15 amino acids. The CDR3 DNA follows: TGCAGTGCCTTCGACAGGGGGCAGAACACCGGGGAGCTGTTTTTT. This encodes CSAFDRGQNTGELFF.